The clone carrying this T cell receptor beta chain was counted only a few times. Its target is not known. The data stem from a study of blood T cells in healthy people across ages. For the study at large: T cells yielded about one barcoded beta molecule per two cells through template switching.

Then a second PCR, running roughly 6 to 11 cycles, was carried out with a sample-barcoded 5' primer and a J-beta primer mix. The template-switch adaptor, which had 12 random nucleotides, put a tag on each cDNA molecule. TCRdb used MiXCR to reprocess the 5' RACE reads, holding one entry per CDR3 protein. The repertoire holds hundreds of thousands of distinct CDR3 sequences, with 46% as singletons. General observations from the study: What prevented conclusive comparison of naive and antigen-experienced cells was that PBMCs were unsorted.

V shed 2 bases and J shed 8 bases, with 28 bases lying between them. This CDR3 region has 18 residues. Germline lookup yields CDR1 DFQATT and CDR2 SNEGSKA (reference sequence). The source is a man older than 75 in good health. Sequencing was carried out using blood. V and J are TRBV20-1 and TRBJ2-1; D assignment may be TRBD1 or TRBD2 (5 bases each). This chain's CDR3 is CSARFRVTGTPINDEQFF. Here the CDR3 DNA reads TGCAGTGCTAGATTTAGGGTGACCGGGACCCCAATCAACGATGAGCAGTTCTTC.